Listed here is a single TCR beta chain. Its antigen is unidentified. Unmatched junction bases numbered 12, after V lost 2 bases and J lost 9 bases. The germline V gene encodes CDR1 SGHTA and CDR2 FQGNSA. This CDR3 has 16 residues. The data are from a study of regulatory T cells in long-lasting Graves disease. Described time point: persistent/refractory GD, antithyroid drugs over 5 years with positive TRAb. The TCR library used RNA extracted from PBMCs. Study observations and caveats: The sample size was small, and this may have reduced accuracy.

For TCR beta, libraries came from iRepertoire HTBI primers and Arm-PCR of CDR3 regions. TCRdb analysed the multiplex PCR reads with MiXCR anew, one entry per CDR3 protein. The sample has 400,000 to 450,000 distinct CDR3 sequences; around 24% are singletons. This sample comprised peripheral blood mononuclear cells (PBMCs), obtained when the disease was refractory, from a patient treated with antithyroid drugs. V is TRBV7-2 and J is TRBJ2-3; 9 bases are a match to TRBD1. The TCR sequence derives from a female donor with Graves disease. CDR3 DNA sequence: TGTGCCAGCAGCTTATCTGTGACAGGGGGGAGGGGGACGCAGTATTTT. Translated, it gives CASSLSVTGGRGTQYF. Full variable domain (outside the CDR3, taken from reference TRBV7-2 and TRBJ2-3): GAGVSQSPSNKVTEKGKDVELRCDPISGHTALYWYRQSLGQGLEFLIYFQGNSAPDKSGLPSDRFSAERTGGSVSTLTIQRTQQEDSAVYLCASSLSVTGGRGTQYFGPGTRLTVL.